The 27 T cell receptor beta chains listed next were all sequenced from one sample in a study of response to subunit inactivated influenza vaccine. TCRdb re-derived calls from the RT-PCR reads in MiXCR, one entry per CDR3 protein. The repertoire holds some 500,000 distinct CDR3 sequences, roughly 13% seen once, with roughly 13% in the top ten. The specimen comprised PBMCs from blood, sampled 35 to 45 days after vaccination. The receptor set was obtained from a middle-aged man who received an inactivated influenza vaccine.

V is TRBV6-5 and J is TRBJ1-6; D not certain. CDR1 MNHEY and CDR2 SVGAGI come from the germline V gene. Trimming took off 2 bases at V and 1 base at J, with 9 bases between the two ends. This CDR3 spans 16 amino acids. CDR3 residues: CASSYGPGSYNSPLHF. In nucleotides, the CDR3 is TGTGCCAGCAGTTACGGTCCGGGTTCCTATAATTCACCCCTCCACTTT.

This clonotype was counted only a few times. This rearrangement joins TRBV7-2 to TRBJ2-3, with 8 bases that match TRBD2. The CDR3 has 16 residues. V shed 3 bases and J 0 bases; nucleotides not matched to a gene: 5. Germline lookup yields CDR1 SGHTA and CDR2 FQGNSA. The CDR3 nucleotides read TGTGCCAGCAGCTTCAGCGGGAGCCCTAGCACAGATACGCAGTATTTT. Translated, it gives CASSFSGSPSTDTQYF.

This clonotype was seen a handful of times. This chain joins TRBV4-1 and TRBJ2-2; a weak D match, TRBD2 (6 bases). The germline V gene encodes CDR1 MGHRA and CDR2 YSYEKL. V dropped 3 bases and J dropped 1 base, with 9 bases sitting between them. The CDR3 loop spans 15 amino acids. For the CDR3, the DNA is TGCGCCAGCAGCCATGTAGCGGTGAACACCGGGGAGCTGTTTTTT. Amino acid sequence: CASSHVAVNTGELFF.

The table lists this clonotype with a count of one. At one boundary the junction diverges from the germline segment, which might be a read error. The chain is built from TRBV12-3 or TRBV12-4 and TRBJ2-2; 10 positions match TRBD2. The CDR3 runs 18 residues. CDR3 residues: CASCFVASGRQNTGELFF. CDR3 sequence (DNA): TGTGCCAGCTGTTTTGTGGCTAGCGGGAGACAGAACACCGGGGAGCTGTTTTTT.

This chain links TRBV28 with TRBJ2-1, with D tentatively TRBD1 or TRBD2 (5 bases each). This CDR3 contains 15 residues. CDR1 MDHEN and CDR2 SYDVKM come from the germline V gene. V lost 2 bases to trimming and J lost 6 bases, with 14 bases between them. The CDR3 sequence: CASSLVPGRGNEQFF. As DNA, the CDR3 is TGTGCCAGCAGTTTAGTCCCGGGACGGGGCAATGAGCAGTTCTTC. Full variable domain (rest looked up from reference TRBV28 and TRBJ2-1): DVKVTQSSRYLVKRTGEKVFLECVQDMDHENMFWYRQDPGLGLRLIYFSYDVKMKEKGDIPEGYSVSREKKERFSLILESASTNQTSMYLCASSLVPGRGNEQFFGPGTRLTVL.

This clonotype has more than one count but fewer than ten. The V call is TRBV7-9, the J call TRBJ2-3; 7 nucleotides line up with TRBD2. This CDR3 is 15 amino acids long. Looked up from germline, CDR1 is SEHNR and CDR2 is FQNEAQ (reference sequence). V was pared by 6 bases and J by 4 bases, with 10 bases of the junction left unmatched. CDR3 loop: CASRVGAGNADTQYF. The CDR3, as DNA: TGTGCCAGCAGGGTGGGAGCGGGAAACGCAGATACGCAGTATTTT.

There are a few counts of this clonotype. The chain recombines TRBV5-5 with TRBJ1-1; D call uncertain. CDR3 length: 13 residues. In germline, CDR1 is SGHKS, CDR2 YYEKEE (reference sequence). V lost 2 bases and J lost 2, with 7 bases in between. The chain's CDR3 is CASSFDINTEAFF. CDR3 DNA sequence: TGTGCCAGCAGCTTTGACATCAACACTGAAGCTTTCTTT.

This clonotype was seen at least ten times. This sequence joins TRBV12-3 or TRBV12-4 and TRBJ1-4; D not certain. The V gene lost 6 bases and the J gene lost 2 bases, with 4 bases spanning the gap. This CDR3 is 12 amino acids long. The CDR3 coding sequence is TGTGCCAGCAGCCGCACTAATGAAAAACTGTTTTTT. Translation gives CASSRTNEKLFF.

This clonotype was recorded at least ten times. The chain is built from TRBV15 and TRBJ1-5, with D possibly matching TRBD1 (6 bases). Germline CDR1 is LNHNV and CDR2 is YYDKDF (reference sequence). With 2 bases removed from V and 3 bases from J, the gap between germline ends came to 11 bases. The CDR3 has 15 residues. The CDR3 sequence is CATSRNPGANQPQHF. In DNA, the CDR3 is TGTGCCACCAGCAGAAACCCAGGGGCCAATCAGCCCCAGCATTTT.

The V and J genes are TRBV10-3 and TRBJ1-5; D not certain. Per the germline V gene, CDR1 is ENHRY and CDR2 is SYGVKD. The V and J ends lost 0 bases and 7 bases respectively, with 13 bases between them. The CDR3 is 15 residues long. The CDR3 DNA sequence: TGTGCCATCAGTGAGTCGACGCCGGGTAGGCAGCCCCAGCATTTT. Amino acid sequence: CAISESTPGRQPQHF.

The chain has TRBV7-8 and TRBJ2-5; 12 bases are shared with TRBD2. The CDR3 contains 15 residues. The V segment lost 4 bases and the J segment 5 bases; nucleotides outside the gene matches: 5. CDR1 SGHVS and CDR2 FQNEAQ come from the germline V gene. CDR3 bases: TGTGCCAGCAGCTGGAGACTAGCGGGAGTTGAGACCCAGTACTTC. Residues: CASSWRLAGVETQYF.

This clonotype was observed many times. The chain has TRBV5-6 and TRBJ2-3, with 7 bases fitting TRBD1. The ends lost 0 bases at V and 2 bases at J; junction bases unmatched: 3. The germline V gene has CDR1 SGHDT and CDR2 YYEEEE. The CDR3 sequence is 15 residues long. CDR3 coding DNA: TGTGCCAGCAGCTTGGGGACAGGAGACACAGATACGCAGTATTTT. This encodes CASSLGTGDTDTQYF.

Only a few counts were recorded for this clonotype. The gene calls are TRBV3-1 and TRBJ1-2; D call uncertain. CDR1 and CDR2 from the germline V gene are LGHDT and YNNKEL (reference sequence). The CDR3 consists of 13 residues. With 0 bases removed from V and 5 bases from J, the gap between germline ends came to 7 bases. The CDR3 protein is CASSQESRYGYTF. The CDR3 DNA reads as TGTGCCAGCAGCCAAGAGTCCCGTTATGGCTACACCTTC.

Ten or more counts support this clonotype. The gene calls are TRBV10-3 and TRBJ2-3; 7 nucleotides align to TRBD2. V dropped 2 bases and J dropped 0; count of bases not matched to a gene: 11. The CDR3 sequence is 18 residues long. In germline, CDR1 is ENHRY, CDR2 SYGVKD. The DNA of the CDR3 is TGTGCCATCAGTGAGACAGAGGGCCTAGCGGAAAGCACAGATACGCAGTATTTT. This codes for CAISETEGLAESTDTQYF.

With respect to this clonotype: Compared with germline, one end of the junction differs, possibly owing to a read error. V and J are TRBV12-3 or TRBV12-4 and TRBJ1-4; D is possibly TRBD1 (6 bases). This CDR3 is built from 19 residues. CDR3 coding DNA: TGTACCAGCTGTTTCCTACCAACTCGCGGGGGCCTAACTAATGAAAAACTGTTTTTT. Its translation: CTSCFLPTRGGLTNEKLFF.

This clonotype turned up a few times. The chain combines TRBV6-1 with TRBJ2-3; a weak D match, TRBD2 (6 bases). Trimming removed 6 bases from V and 3 bases from J, with 19 bases in between. The CDR3 has 16 residues. Germline CDR1 reads MNHNS; CDR2 reads SASEGT. CDR3 protein: CASRDIRRGVTDTQYF. The CDR3 nucleotides are TGTGCCAGCAGGGACATTAGGAGGGGAGTAACAGATACGCAGTATTTT.

V and J are TRBV6-1 and TRBJ1-6, with 8 bases lining up with TRBD1. The CDR3 has 13 amino acids. The germline V gene has CDR1 MNHNS and CDR2 SASEGT. V shed 6 bases, J shed 9 bases, and the junction held 4 bases outside the gene matches. In DNA form, the CDR3 reads TGTGCCAGCAGCAGGACAGGGCTTTCACCCCTCCACTTT. Protein product: CASSRTGLSPLHF.

This sequence joins TRBV6-4 and TRBJ2-1, with D possibly TRBD2 on 6 matching bases. This CDR3 spans 16 amino acids. V gave up 3 bases and J gave up 6 bases, with 18 bases separating them. In germline, CDR1 is MRHNA, CDR2 SNTAGT. The CDR3 bases are TGTGCCAGCAGTGAATTCCTCGGGGGACCCCGCAATGAGCAGTTCTTC. The encoded protein is CASSEFLGGPRNEQFF.

This clonotype was detected only a few times. The gene calls are TRBV29-1 and TRBJ2-5, with unresolved D. Per germline, CDR1 SQVTM and CDR2 ANQGSEA. Trimming took off 7 bases at V and 5 bases at J, with 14 bases between the two ends. This CDR3 is 12 amino acids long. CDR3 sequence reads: CSAGRAGETQYF. The CDR3 bases are TGCAGCGCAGGACGGGCCGGGGAGACCCAGTACTTC.

This clonotype was recorded at least ten times. The chain uses TRBV20-1 and TRBJ2-3, with unresolved D. V was pared by 5 bases and J by 4 bases, with 7 bases between. The V gene's germline CDR1 is DFQATT and CDR2 SNEGSKA (reference sequence). This CDR3 is 11 amino acids long. DNA of the CDR3: TGCAGTGCTTGGGATTCAGATACGCAGTATTTT. Translation: CSAWDSDTQYF.

The sample holds a few counts of this clonotype. This CDR3 reads CASSPSAPSSYEQYF. CDR3 nucleotide sequence: TGTGCCAGCAGCCCTAGTGCCCCCTCATCCTACGAGCAGTACTTC. The chain employs TRBV6-1 and TRBJ2-7; no firm D call. Germline V gene data show CDR1 as MNHNS and CDR2 as SASEGT. V lost 6 bases, J lost 1 base, and 16 bases lay in between. The CDR3 extends over 15 amino acids.

Ten or more counts support this clonotype. The rearrangement links TRBV6-5 to TRBJ2-5; D is unresolved. This CDR3 has 11 amino acids. CDR1 and CDR2 from the germline V gene are MNHEY and SVGAGI. Trimming shortened V by 2 bases and J by 5 bases, and 3 bases separated the two germline ends. The CDR3 protein is CASSYDETQYF. The CDR3 DNA reads TGTGCCAGCAGTTACGACGAGACCCAGTACTTC.

The V and J genes are TRBV7-9 and TRBJ2-4; TRBD1 matches 7 bases. The CDR3 covers 16 residues. Germline trimming cut 5 bases from V and 0 bases from J; bases unmatched to any gene: 7. Germline V gene lookup returns CDR1 SEHNR and CDR2 FQNEAQ (reference sequence). The CDR3 DNA reads TGTGCCAGCAGCCTAGGACAGGAACTAGCCAAAAACATTCAGTACTTC. Its translation: CASSLGQELAKNIQYF.

The rearrangement links TRBV29-1 to TRBJ2-4; the match to TRBD1 covers 7 bases. The CDR3 is 14 amino acids. V lost 6 bases and J lost 4; bases outside the gene matches: 9. CDR1 and CDR2 from the germline V gene are SQVTM and ANQGSEA. The CDR3 spells CSVLWAQGKNIQYF. CDR3 coding DNA: TGCAGCGTATTGTGGGCACAGGGGAAAAACATTCAGTACTTC.

V and J are TRBV7-2 and TRBJ1-1; no definite D call. Trimming pared 3 bases from V and 10 bases from J, leaving 9 bases between. CDR1 and CDR2 (germline): SGHTA, FQGNSA. The CDR3 sequence is 11 residues long. CDR3 loop: CASSFLEAAFF. The CDR3 DNA sequence: TGTGCCAGCAGCTTTTTGGAGGCAGCTTTCTTT.

This clonotype appeared a few times. V gene TRBV10-3 combines with J gene TRBJ1-1; D is uncertain. Germline CDR1 reads ENHRY; CDR2 reads SYGVKD. V lost 4 bases, J lost 5 bases, and 8 bases lay in between. This CDR3 has 12 amino acids. CDR3 sequence (DNA): TGTGCCATCAGTGTAGAGGGAACTGAAGCTTTCTTT. Translated, it gives CAISVEGTEAFF.

This clonotype was found a few times. J is TRBJ2-5 and V is TRBV20-1; D is unresolved. The CDR3 spans 13 residues. CDR1 is DFQATT and CDR2 is SNEGSKA in the germline V gene (reference sequence). Deletions cut 1 base from V and 3 bases from J, with 9 bases between. The CDR3 is CSARVLGKETQYF. The CDR3 region has the DNA TGCAGTGCTAGAGTTCTAGGAAAAGAGACCCAGTACTTC.